The next 25 T cell receptor beta chains were all read from a single sample in a study of CD8 T cells in ankylosing spondylitis. TCRdb passed the 5' RACE reads through MiXCR, listing each CDR3 protein once. The table includes around 120,000 distinct CDR3 sequences, roughly 13% detected once. The sequenced sample was blood, either unsorted or a sorted T cell fraction (not recorded which). The receptors shown here come from a female donor with ankylosing spondylitis or in good health (not recorded which).

The chain couples TRBV18 to TRBJ2-2; D uncertain. The CDR3 is 12 residues long. The V gene lost 3 bases and the J gene lost 6 bases, with 5 bases spanning the gap. Germline V gene lookup returns CDR1 KGHSH and CDR2 LQKENI. CDR3 coding DNA: TGTGCCAGCTCACCGTATCCCGGGGAGCTGTTTTTT. Its protein product is CASSPYPGELFF.

This rearrangement joins TRBV7-8 to TRBJ2-2; D could derive from TRBD1 or TRBD2 (5 bases each). Germline CDR1 reads SGHVS; CDR2 reads FQNEAQ. The V gene lost 4 bases and the J gene lost 6 bases, with 15 bases spanning the gap. The CDR3 covers 15 residues. CDR3 DNA sequence: TGTGCCAGCAGCTCCGCCCGGGGCGGACCCGGGGAGCTGTTTTTT. It codes for CASSSARGGPGELFF.

The chain links TRBV20-1 to TRBJ2-7, with 7 bases aligning to TRBD2. Trimming took 6 bases from V and 3 from J; bases not matched to a gene: 11. This CDR3 spans 14 amino acids. CDR1 is DFQATT and CDR2 is SNEGSKA in the germline V gene (reference sequence). This CDR3 is CSARTREILYEQYF. CDR3 DNA: TGCAGTGCGAGGACGCGGGAGATTCTCTACGAGCAGTACTTC.

This clonotype was seen a handful of times. As DNA, the CDR3 is TGTGCCAGCTCACCAGGGTTCGGAAACACCATATATTTT. Its translation: CASSPGFGNTIYF. The V gene is TRBV18, the J gene TRBJ1-3, with D hard to call. Germline lookup yields CDR1 KGHSH and CDR2 LQKENI. The CDR3 loop spans 13 amino acids. V shed 2 bases and J shed 4 bases, with 6 bases lying between them.

This clonotype was seen many times. The rearrangement uses TRBV3-1 and TRBJ2-7, with D possibly matching TRBD2 (6 bases). The V gene lost 4 bases and the J gene lost 0 bases, with 16 bases spanning the gap. The CDR3 runs to 16 residues. The V gene's germline CDR1 is LGHDT and CDR2 YNNKEL (reference sequence). CDR3 sequence: CASSPPGEVLSYEQYF. The CDR3 DNA reads as TGTGCCAGCAGCCCTCCGGGGGAGGTTCTCTCCTACGAGCAGTACTTC.

This clonotype occurred many times. The rearrangement joins TRBV2 to TRBJ2-5; possibly TRBD2 for D (5 bases). V lost 2 bases and J 5 bases, leaving 12 bases between the germline ends. Germline CDR1 SNHLY, CDR2 FYNNEI. This CDR3 comprises 14 residues. The CDR3 sequence: CASSETGFGETQYF. CDR3 bases: TGTGCCAGCAGTGAAACGGGGTTCGGGGAGACCCAGTACTTC.

This clonotype showed up many times. A read error may account for a junction end that differs from germline. V gene TRBV5-1 combines with J gene TRBJ2-5, with unresolved D. Germline V gene data show CDR1 as SGHRS and CDR2 as YFSETQ. The CDR3 is 12 residues long. As DNA, the CDR3 is TGCGCCAGCAGCCTGGAAAGAGTGACTTTTCACTTC. Translation gives CASSLERVTFHF.

This clonotype was seen many times. V usage is TRBV10-1 and J usage is TRBJ2-1; 8 bases line up with TRBD2. J gave up 4 bases and V 2 bases, and 4 bases lay outside the gene matches. Germline loops: CDR1 WNHNN, CDR2 SYGVQD (reference sequence). The CDR3 is 15 residues long. The CDR3 loop reads CASSEAAGVYNEQFF. CDR3 DNA sequence: TGCGCCAGCAGTGAGGCAGCGGGAGTGTACAATGAGCAGTTCTTC.

This clonotype was seen many times. The chain combines TRBV7-9 with TRBJ1-5; no clear D gene. This CDR3 contains 12 residues. The germline V gene encodes CDR1 SEHNR and CDR2 FQNEAQ (reference sequence). V was cut by 5 bases and J by 3 bases, with 5 bases left in between. CDR3 amino acids: CASSRDNQPQHF. The DNA of the CDR3 is TGTGCCAGCAGCCGCGACAATCAGCCCCAGCATTTT.

The chain uses TRBV30 and TRBJ1-5; D call uncertain. This CDR3 comprises 15 residues. Germline lookup yields CDR1 GTSNPN and CDR2 SVGIG (reference sequence). Trimming took off 1 base at V and 0 bases at J, with 10 bases between the two ends. This CDR3 reads CAWSDRRDSNQPQHF. For the CDR3, the DNA is TGTGCCTGGAGTGACCGACGAGATAGCAATCAGCCCCAGCATTTT.

The V call is TRBV7-2, the J call TRBJ1-5; unclear D gene. CDR3 length equals 15 residues. Trimming left V 3 bases short and J 6 bases short, with 15 bases between. The germline gives CDR1 SGHTA, CDR2 FQGNSA. The chain's CDR3 is CASSFLETLGQPQHF. The CDR3 DNA reads as TGTGCCAGCAGCTTCTTGGAGACCTTGGGTCAGCCCCAGCATTTT.

This clonotype was seen a handful of times. This chain connects TRBV2 to TRBJ2-2; 8 bases map to TRBD2. The germline V gene encodes CDR1 SNHLY and CDR2 FYNNEI. V lost 6 bases to trimming and J lost 3 bases; unmatched junction nucleotides: 9. CDR3 length: 16 amino acids. The CDR3 bases are TGTGCCAGCAGAAAAGGACTAGCCGGGGACACCGGGGAGCTGTTTTTT. It yields the protein CASRKGLAGDTGELFF.

The chain is built from TRBV20-1 and TRBJ2-5; unclear D gene. The CDR3 contains 13 residues. The germline V gene has CDR1 DFQATT and CDR2 SNEGSKA (reference sequence). V lost 1 base and J 3 bases, leaving 9 bases between the germline ends. The CDR3: CSARGPGEETQYF. The CDR3 nucleotides are TGCAGTGCTAGAGGCCCCGGAGAAGAGACCCAGTACTTC.

At least ten counts were recorded for this clonotype. The CDR3 coding sequence is TGTGCCAGCAGCCAGGGTCGTAAGATCGCCGGGGAGCTGTTTTTT. Translation gives CASSQGRKIAGELFF. The chain uses TRBV12-3 or TRBV12-4 and TRBJ2-2, with a tentative D call TRBD1 (5 bases). Deletions cut 6 bases from V and 6 bases from J, with 17 bases between. The CDR3 totals 15 residues.

This clonotype has at least ten counts. The chain employs TRBV20-1 and TRBJ2-3; no definite D call. V lost 5 bases to trimming and J lost 2 bases, with 11 bases between them. The germline gives CDR1 DFQATT, CDR2 SNEGSKA (reference sequence). The CDR3 has 13 amino acids. The CDR3 DNA reads TGCAGTGCTGCTCCAACACTCACAGATACGCAGTATTTT. Encoded protein: CSAAPTLTDTQYF.

The rearrangement links TRBV10-3 to TRBJ2-2; perhaps TRBD2 as D (5 bases). The CDR3 contains 12 residues. Trimming removed 7 bases from V and 5 bases from J, with 8 bases in between. CDR1 and CDR2 (germline): ENHRY, SYGVKD. In DNA, the CDR3 is TGTGCCATCAATTCGGGGACCGGGGAGCTGTTTTTT. This translates into CAINSGTGELFF.

The V and J genes are TRBV7-3 and TRBJ2-1, with D perhaps TRBD1 or TRBD2 (5 bases each). Germline assignment: CDR1 SGHTA and CDR2 FQGTGA. Deletions cut 2 bases from V and 8 bases from J, with 13 bases between. The CDR3 loop spans 14 amino acids. The CDR3 sequence is CASSLQGFSDEQFF. The CDR3 DNA follows: TGTGCCAGCAGCTTACAGGGTTTTAGCGATGAGCAGTTCTTC.

The chain couples TRBV3-1 to TRBJ2-3; the match to TRBD2 covers 11 bases. Germline V gene data show CDR1 as LGHDT and CDR2 as YNNKEL (reference sequence). The CDR3 contains 18 residues. With 0 bases clipped from V and 14 bases from J, the junction kept 19 bases outside the gene matches. The DNA for the CDR3 is TGTGCCAGCAGCCAAGATTGGGTAGGGACTAGCGGCACTGAACGCAGGTATTTT. Translating it yields CASSQDWVGTSGTERRYF.

This clonotype was counted many times. This chain uses TRBV12-3 or TRBV12-4 with TRBJ2-7; D possibly corresponds to TRBD2 (5 bases). The ends were cut back, 5 bases at V and 2 bases at J, with 10 bases in the middle. The CDR3 contains 13 residues. The CDR3 bases are TGTGCCAGCAGTCCATCGGGGACCTACGAGCAGTACTTC. This sequence encodes CASSPSGTYEQYF.

The sample holds many counts of this clonotype. This chain joins TRBV19 and TRBJ2-2, with 8 bases identical to TRBD1. The CDR3 is 16 amino acids. Trimming cost V 8 bases and J 0 bases; bases outside gene matches: 8. CDR1 is LNHDA and CDR2 is SQIVND in the germline V gene (reference sequence). The CDR3 DNA is TGTGCCAGTTATGGGACAGGCGTAACGAACACCGGGGAGCTGTTTTTT. Protein product: CASYGTGVTNTGELFF.

This clonotype was detected a few times. The chain links TRBV6-6 to TRBJ2-7; D call uncertain. V lost 5 bases to trimming and J lost 1 base, with 9 bases between them. This CDR3 is 13 amino acids long. Germline V gene lookup returns CDR1 MNHNY and CDR2 SVGAGI (reference sequence). The CDR3 protein is CASSHTGSYEQYF. In DNA form, the CDR3 reads TGTGCCAGCAGTCACACGGGTTCCTACGAGCAGTACTTC.

The table lists this clonotype with a count of one. This chain uses TRBV7-9 with TRBJ1-2; TRBD1 aligns across 8 bases. Germline assignment: CDR1 SEHNR and CDR2 FQNEAQ (reference sequence). The CDR3 contains 15 residues. After removal of 5 bases from V and 8 bases from J, the junction contained 13 bases not matched to a gene. The CDR3 loop reads CASSGFEQGAHGYTF. The CDR3 coding sequence is TGTGCCAGCAGCGGGTTCGAGCAGGGGGCTCACGGCTACACCTTC.

The chain employs TRBV2 and TRBJ1-1; D uncertain. Germline CDR1 SNHLY, CDR2 FYNNEI. The CDR3 loop spans 14 amino acids. V was shortened by 0 bases and J by 4 bases, with 9 bases between the two germline ends. The CDR3 DNA sequence: TGTGCCAGCAGTGAAGCGCGGTGGGGCACTGAAGCTTTCTTT. Translated, it gives CASSEARWGTEAFF.

This chain uses TRBV4-1 with TRBJ1-2, with D perhaps matching TRBD1 (6 bases). This CDR3 has 15 amino acids. Germline loops: CDR1 MGHRA, CDR2 YSYEKL. The V end lost 7 bases, the J end lost 6 bases, and 21 bases lay between the germline ends. The CDR3 region has the DNA TGCGCCAGCACCCTGGCCCTTGGGGGGCTGGATGGCTACACCTTC. This sequence encodes CASTLALGGLDGYTF.

This clonotype was counted many times. The chain uses TRBV10-2 and TRBJ2-6, with D unclear. The CDR3 has 14 residues. Trimming shortened V by 8 bases and J by 0 bases, and 8 bases separated the two germline ends. The germline V gene has CDR1 WSHSY and CDR2 SAAADI. The CDR3 is CASRGASGANVLTF. The CDR3, as DNA: TGCGCCAGCCGTGGCGCCTCTGGGGCCAACGTCCTGACTTTC.